Listed below are T cell receptor beta chains from one sample, sequenced in a study of shared clonotypes between healthy human individuals. Measured with immunoSEQ multiplex PCR; TCRdb has only the in-frame clones, and not every one. The repertoire includes about 470,000 clones, around 75% of them detected once, and less than 15% sits in the top ten. Sequences were obtained from PBMCs. Every receptor here comes from a woman between 40 and 55 years old in good health. Some clones in this sample may be carry-over from other donors' samples. Each CDR3 is given with its conserved first and last residue. A D gene is named only where the DNA matches it firmly. The size of a clone is reported for some rows only, either as once, few or many, or as a class for expanded clones.

>.|TRBJ1-5|.|TRBV19
TGTGCCAGTAGTAAACCGGCGGGATACACAGCGAATCAGCCCCAGCATTTT
CASSKPAGYTANQPQHF
>.|TRBJ2-3|.|TRBV9
TGTGCCAGCAGCGTAGATCCTAGCGGCACAGATACGCAGTATTTT
CASSVDPSGTDTQYF
>.|TRBJ1-5|.|TRBV18
TGTGCCAGCTCGGGGGTAGGGGGCAATCAGCCCCAGCATTTT
CASSGVGGNQPQHF
>TRBD1|TRBJ1-2|few|TRBV18
TGTGCCAGCTCACCACGGGACAGCAACTATGGCTACACCTTC
CASSPRDSNYGYTF
>TRBD1|TRBJ1-4|.|TRBV4-3
TGCGCCAGCAGCCAGGCCGGGACAGTCAATGAAAAACTGTTTTTT
CASSQAGTVNEKLFF
>.|TRBJ1-1|once|TRBV14
TGTGCCAGCAGCCAGAGCCACCTGCGGGAAGCTTTCTTT
CASSQSHLREAFF
>.|TRBJ1-1|few|TRBV7-9
TGTGCCAGCAGCCAATCCGGTGGGCCTGAAGCTTTCTTT
CASSQSGGPEAFF
>TRBD1|TRBJ2-2|.|TRBV28
TGTGCCAGCAGCCCTAGTCCGGGACAGGGATTCGGGGAGCTGTTTTTT
CASSPSPGQGFGELFF
>TRBD2|TRBJ2-1|.|TRBV29-1
TGCAGCGTTGAAGCCAGACTAGCGGGAGGGGAGCAGTTCTTC
CSVEARLAGGEQFF
>TRBD1|TRBJ1-1|once|TRBV27
TGTGCCAGCAGTTTATCGGACAGGAGGGCTGAAGCTTTCTTT
CASSLSDRRAEAFF
>.|TRBJ2-1|.|TRBV7-2
TGTGCCAGCAGCTCCGAGGATACATCTAGGAGCGATGAGCAGTTCTTC
CASSSEDTSRSDEQFF
>TRBD1|TRBJ2-5|.|TRBV4-2
TGTGCCAGCAGCCAAGGGGGACAGGGACAAGAGACCCAGTACTTC
CASSQGGQGQETQYF
>.|TRBJ2-7|once|TRBV7-2
TGTGCCAGCAGCTTAAGTCAGGCCTCCTACGAGCAGTACTTC
CASSLSQASYEQYF
>TRBD1|TRBJ1-2|.|TRBV5-1
TGCGCCAGCAGCTCCGGGACAGGGGACCTCTATGGCTACACCTTC
CASSSGTGDLYGYTF
>.|TRBJ2-7|few|TRBV15
TGTGCCACCAGCAGAGATGGGAGGGGGCTCTACGAGCAGTACTTC
CATSRDGRGLYEQYF
>.|TRBJ2-2|.|TRBV11-2
TGTGCCAGCAGCCCCGCGCACACCGGGGAGCTGTTTTTT
CASSPAHTGELFF
>.|TRBJ2-1|.|TRBV5-1
TGCGCCAGCAGCCTCGTAACAGACAATGAGCAGTTCTTC
CASSLVTDNEQFF
>.|TRBJ2-1|once|TRBV14
TGTGCCAGCAGCCTACATATGGCGGGCCCTTACAATGAGCAGTTCTTC
CASSLHMAGPYNEQFF
>TRBD1|TRBJ2-3|.|TRBV7-3
TGTGCCAGCAGCAGAGGACAGGGGGCGCAGTATTTT
CASSRGQGAQYF
>.|TRBJ1-4|.|TRBV5-1
TGCGCCAGCAGCCGGGACGGTGATCTTAGGGAAAAACTGTTTTTT
CASSRDGDLREKLFF
>.|TRBJ1-2|.|TRBV7-2
TGTGCCAGCAGCTCCAGGGTTAGGGGCTATGGCTACACCTTC
CASSSRVRGYGYTF
>TRBD2|TRBJ2-2|.|TRBV30
TGTGCCCAGCGTCATGGACTAGCGGGAGCCCACACCGGGGAGCTGTTTTTT
CAQRHGLAGAHTGELFF
>.|TRBJ1-2|.|TRBV28
TGTGCCAGCAGTTTATCAGGTTCAGGGGAGGTCGGAGGCTACACCTTC
CASSLSGSGEVGGYTF
>TRBD1|TRBJ2-7|once|TRBV2
TGTGCCAGCAGCGACGACAGGGATCTCGAGCAGTACTTC
CASSDDRDLEQYF
>.|TRBJ1-2|.|TRBV5-1
TGCGCCAGCAGCTTGGTAGGGGAGAACTATGGCTACACCTTC
CASSLVGENYGYTF
>.|TRBJ1-1|.|TRBV27
TGTGCCAGCAGTTTGGGGGGAAAGGCTGAAGCTTTCTTT
CASSLGGKAEAFF
>.|TRBJ2-1|once|TRBV28
TGTGCCAGCAGTTTAAACTATCCTGAGCAGTTCTTC
CASSLNYPEQFF
>.|TRBJ1-5|.|TRBV10-3
TGTGCCATCAGTGAGTCGTCTCAGCCCCAGCATTTT
CAISESSQPQHF
>.|TRBJ2-1|.|TRBV11-2
TGTGCCAGCAGCTTAGGCGGGGTTGAGCACAATGAGCAGTTCTTC
CASSLGGVEHNEQFF
>.|TRBJ2-5|few|TRBV11-2
TGTGCCAGCAGCCGACCTGGAACAGACCCCCAAGAGACCCAGTACTTC
CASSRPGTDPQETQYF
>.|TRBJ2-5|.|TRBV18
TGTGCCAGCTCACCACCGTTAGGGTCAGAGACCCAGTACTTC
CASSPPLGSETQYF
>.|TRBJ1-1|.|TRBV6-1
TGTGCCAGCAGGGATAGTCAGTCTGAAGCTTTCTTT
CASRDSQSEAFF
>.|TRBJ2-1|.|TRBV29-1
TGCAGCGTTGATGACAGTCCTCCGAGACAGTTCTTC
CSVDDSPPRQFF
>.|TRBJ2-3|.|TRBV9
TGTGCCAGCAGCGTAGTTGGCGGCACAGATACGCAGTATTTT
CASSVVGGTDTQYF
>TRBD1|TRBJ2-6|once|TRBV4-1
TGCGCCAGCAGCCAAGTGGGACAGGGCCCGTCCTCACGGGCCAACGTCCTGACTTTC
CASSQVGQGPSSRANVLTF
>.|TRBJ1-2|.|TRBV19
TGTGCCAGTACATTTGGGCAGGCTTATGGCTACACCTTC
CASTFGQAYGYTF
>.|TRBJ1-4|many|TRBV11-2
TGTGCCAGCAGGGACGCAGGGAGGGGACTGTTTTTT
CASRDAGRGLFF
>TRBD2|TRBJ2-7|.|TRBV6-1
TGTGCCAGCAGTGAATGGGGTAGCGGGAGCAAGGGGAACGAGCAGTACTTC
CASSEWGSGSKGNEQYF